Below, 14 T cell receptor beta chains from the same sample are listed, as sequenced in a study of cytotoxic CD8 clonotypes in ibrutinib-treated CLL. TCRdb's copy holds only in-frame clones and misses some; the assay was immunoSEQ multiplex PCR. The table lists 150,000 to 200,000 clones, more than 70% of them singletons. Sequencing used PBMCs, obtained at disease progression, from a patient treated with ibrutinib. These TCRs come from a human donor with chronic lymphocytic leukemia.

CDR3 sequence: CSAADSPEAFF. CDR3 coding DNA: TGCAGTGCTGCTGACAGTCCTGAAGCTTTCTTT. V gene TRBV20-1 combines with J gene TRBJ1-1, with D possibly being TRBD1 (5 bases). The CDR3 loop spans 11 amino acids. V was trimmed by 5 bases and J by 6 bases, leaving 10 bases between them. Germline V lookup: CDR1 DFQATT, CDR2 SNEGSKA (reference sequence).

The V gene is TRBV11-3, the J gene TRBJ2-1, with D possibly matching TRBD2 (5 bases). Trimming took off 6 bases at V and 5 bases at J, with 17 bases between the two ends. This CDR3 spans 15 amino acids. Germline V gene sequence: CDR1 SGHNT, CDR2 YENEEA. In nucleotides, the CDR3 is TGTGCCAGCAGTTTGAACGGGGAACGTCACAATGAGCAGTTCTTC. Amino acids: CASSLNGERHNEQFF.

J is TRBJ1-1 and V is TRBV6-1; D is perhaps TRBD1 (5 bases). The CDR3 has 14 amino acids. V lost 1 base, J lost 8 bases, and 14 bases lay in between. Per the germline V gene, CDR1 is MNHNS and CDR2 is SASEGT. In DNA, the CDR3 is TGTGCCAGCAGTGAAGTTTTCCGGGACCTCGAAGCTTTCTTT. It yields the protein CASSEVFRDLEAFF.

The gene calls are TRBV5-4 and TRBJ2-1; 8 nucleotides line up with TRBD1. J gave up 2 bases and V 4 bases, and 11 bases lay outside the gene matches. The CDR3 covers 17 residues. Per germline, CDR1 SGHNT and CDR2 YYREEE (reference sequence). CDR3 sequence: CASSAFGTGGTYNEQFF. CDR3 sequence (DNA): TGTGCCAGCAGCGCCTTCGGGACAGGTGGGACCTACAATGAGCAGTTCTTC.

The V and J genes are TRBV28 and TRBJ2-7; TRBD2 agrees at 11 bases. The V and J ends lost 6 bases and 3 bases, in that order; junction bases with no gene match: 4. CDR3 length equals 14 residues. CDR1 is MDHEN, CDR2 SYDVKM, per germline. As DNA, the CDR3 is TGTGCCAGCAGCCAACTAGCGGGAGTCTACGAGCAGTACTTC. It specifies CASSQLAGVYEQYF.

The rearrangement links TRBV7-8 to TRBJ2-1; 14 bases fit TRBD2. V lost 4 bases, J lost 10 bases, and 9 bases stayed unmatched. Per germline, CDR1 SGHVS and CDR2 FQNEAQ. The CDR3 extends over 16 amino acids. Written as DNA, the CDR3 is TGTGCCAGCAGCTCCCGACTAGCGGGAGGGCCACGGGAGCAGTTCTTC. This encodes CASSSRLAGGPREQFF.

CDR3 sequence: CASSPTLAGGYQPQHF. In nucleotides, the CDR3 is TGTGCCAGCAGCCCGACACTAGCAGGGGGCTATCAGCCCCAGCATTTT. The gene calls are TRBV7-9 and TRBJ1-5; 8 nucleotides line up with TRBD1. The CDR3 runs to 16 residues. Germline CDR1 is SEHNR and CDR2 is FQNEAQ (reference sequence). Trimming took 5 bases from V and 5 from J; bases not matched to a gene: 11.

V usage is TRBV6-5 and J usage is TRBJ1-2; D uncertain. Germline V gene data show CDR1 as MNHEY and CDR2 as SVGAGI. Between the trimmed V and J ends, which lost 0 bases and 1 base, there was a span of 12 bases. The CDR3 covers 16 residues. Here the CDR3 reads CASSYSPHRNNYGYTF. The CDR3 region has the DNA TGTGCCAGCAGTTACTCTCCGCACAGAAATAACTATGGCTACACCTTC.

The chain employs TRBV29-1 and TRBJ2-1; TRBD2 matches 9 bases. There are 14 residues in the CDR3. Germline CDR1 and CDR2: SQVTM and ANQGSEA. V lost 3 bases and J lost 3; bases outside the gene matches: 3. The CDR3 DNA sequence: TGCAGCGTTGAGACTAGCGGAGACTACAATGAGCAGTTCTTC. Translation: CSVETSGDYNEQFF.

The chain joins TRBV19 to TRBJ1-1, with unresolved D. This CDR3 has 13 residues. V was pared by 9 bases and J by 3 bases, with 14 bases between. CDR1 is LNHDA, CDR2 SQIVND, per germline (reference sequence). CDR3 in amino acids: CASEVTRDTEAFF. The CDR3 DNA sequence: TGTGCCAGCGAAGTCACCCGGGACACTGAAGCTTTCTTT.

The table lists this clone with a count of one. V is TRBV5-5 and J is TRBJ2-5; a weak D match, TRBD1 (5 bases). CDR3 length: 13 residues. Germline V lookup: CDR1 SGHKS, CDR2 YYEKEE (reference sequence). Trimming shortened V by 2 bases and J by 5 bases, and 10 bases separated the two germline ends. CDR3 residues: CASSFGAPETQYF. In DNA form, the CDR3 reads TGTGCCAGCAGCTTTGGGGCCCCGGAGACCCAGTACTTC.

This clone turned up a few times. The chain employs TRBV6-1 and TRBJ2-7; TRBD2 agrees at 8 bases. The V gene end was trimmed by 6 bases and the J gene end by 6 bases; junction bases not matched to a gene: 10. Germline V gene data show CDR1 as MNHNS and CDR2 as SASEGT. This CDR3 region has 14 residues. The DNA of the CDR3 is TGTGCCAGCAGGATAGCGGCGGGGGGCAGCGAGCAGTACTTC. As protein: CASRIAAGGSEQYF.

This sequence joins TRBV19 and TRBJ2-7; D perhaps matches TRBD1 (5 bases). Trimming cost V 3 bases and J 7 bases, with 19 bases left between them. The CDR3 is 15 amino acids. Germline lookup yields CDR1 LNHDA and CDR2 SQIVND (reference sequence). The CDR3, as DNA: TGTGCCAGTAGTATGGGGCAGGAGCTAGTAGTGGAGCAGTACTTC. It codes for CASSMGQELVVEQYF.

The CDR3 DNA sequence: TGCAGCGTTGAAGAGGACCCCAGTTTGAATGAGCAGTTCTTC. Its translation: CSVEEDPSLNEQFF. This chain links TRBV29-1 with TRBJ2-1; D is unresolved. This CDR3 is 14 amino acids long. V was cut by 0 bases and J by 7 bases, with 13 bases left in between. Germline-derived CDR1 and CDR2 are SQVTM and ANQGSEA.